The clone carrying this TCR beta chain turned up a few times. The data derive from a study of T-cell reconstitution after alpha-beta-depleted transplantation in children. The CDR3 has 13 amino acids. Germline CDR1 reads SQVTM; CDR2 reads ANQGSEA. V was clipped by 4 bases and J by 0 bases, with 7 bases between them. The TCRbeta library was prepared with unique molecular identifiers. TCRdb analysed the PCR reads with MiXCR anew, one entry per CDR3 protein. The table records 500,000 to 600,000 distinct CDR3 sequences, about 18% of them present only once. The chain joins TRBV29-1 to TRBJ2-1; D is unresolved. This clonotype was obtained from a human donor who donated a stem cell graft to a child with acute lymphoblastic leukemia. Sequenced material: PBMCs from the stem cell graft donor, taken from the stem cell graft. CDR3 DNA sequence: TGCAGCGTTGTTGCTAGCTCCTACAATGAGCAGTTCTTC. This gives the protein CSVVASSYNEQFF.